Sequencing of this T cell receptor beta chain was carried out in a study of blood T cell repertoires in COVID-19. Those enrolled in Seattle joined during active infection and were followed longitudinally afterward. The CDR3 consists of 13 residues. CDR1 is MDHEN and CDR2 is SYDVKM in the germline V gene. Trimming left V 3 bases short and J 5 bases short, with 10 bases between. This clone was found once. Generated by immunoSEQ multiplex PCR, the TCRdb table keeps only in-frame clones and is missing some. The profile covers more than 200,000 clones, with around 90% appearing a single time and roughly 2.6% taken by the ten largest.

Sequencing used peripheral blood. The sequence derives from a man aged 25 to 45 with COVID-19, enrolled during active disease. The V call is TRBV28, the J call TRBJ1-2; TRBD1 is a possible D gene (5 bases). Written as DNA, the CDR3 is TGTGCCAGCAGTTTGGGGGGGGTATATGGCTACACCTTC. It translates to CASSLGGVYGYTF.